The TCR beta chain described here comes from a study of regulatory T cells in long-lasting Graves disease. Study observations and caveats: There was favoring of TRBV28, TRBJ1-2 and TRBJ2-5 in persistent disease.

CDR1 is MNHEY, CDR2 SVGAGI, per germline. The CDR3 loop spans 15 amino acids. Trimming removed 4 bases at V and 1 base at J, with 13 bases between. Construction of TCR beta libraries relied on iRepertoire HTBI primers and on Arm-PCR targeting CDR3 regions. As processed by the authors: The samples yielded 62 TRBV and around 15 TRBJ segments. A single record per CDR3 protein comes from TCRdb applying MiXCR to the multiplex PCR reads. These V and J calls derive from TCRdb rather than the authors' analysis. The data contain roughly 530,000 distinct CDR3 sequences, more than 15% of them singletons. Sample time point: newly diagnosed GD, antithyroid drugs for less than 3 months. PBMC RNA was the source of the TCR library. This clonotype was counted a few times. Its antigen is not identified. These same data were also listed under a study on T cells in Graves' hyperthyroidism and ophthalmopathy. That report notes: Hyperthyroidism of Graves' type that showed no ophthalmopathy progression within 18 months was stable.

This chain uses TRBV6-5 with TRBJ1-1; no clear D gene. Sequenced material: peripheral blood mononuclear cells (PBMCs), taken at new diagnosis, from a patient treated with antithyroid drugs. The TCR was taken from a middle-aged woman with Graves disease. The CDR3 DNA sequence: TGTGCCAGCAGTTTACGCATGGACGGGAACACTGAAGCTTTCTTT. Residues: CASSLRMDGNTEAFF.